The next 21 T cell receptor beta chains were all read from a single sample in a study of neurological immune-mediated disorders. TCRdb reprocessed the 5' RACE reads with MiXCR, giving one entry per CDR3 protein. The repertoire includes tens of thousands of distinct CDR3 sequences, about 5% of them detected once, and 6.5% to 9.5% sits in the top ten. Documented time point: longitudinal time-point 2. The sequencing sample was made of PBMCs. These receptors were taken from an older woman with multiple sclerosis.

This clonotype was observed a few times. The chain joins TRBV20-1 to TRBJ1-2, with a tentative D call TRBD1 (6 bases). V was shortened by 1 base and J by 2 bases, with 17 bases between the two germline ends. Germline V gene sequence: CDR1 DFQATT, CDR2 SNEGSKA (reference sequence). This CDR3 contains 16 residues. Written as DNA, the CDR3 is TGCAGTGCTAGAGCGGCGGACAGAGGTTCCAACTATGGCTACACCTTC. Translating gives CSARAADRGSNYGYTF.

This clonotype was counted many times. The rearrangement links TRBV5-1 to TRBJ2-7, with unresolved D. The V and J ends lost 0 bases and 0 bases respectively, with 7 bases between them. This CDR3 contains 14 residues. CDR1 and CDR2 (germline): SGHRS, YFSETQ. CDR3 DNA: TGCGCCAGCAGCTTGGCTGCCAACTCCTACGAGCAGTACTTC. Protein: CASSLAANSYEQYF.

This clonotype was recorded at least ten times. The gene calls are TRBV20-1 and TRBJ1-1; 7 nucleotides line up with TRBD1. This CDR3 has 13 amino acids. Germline V CDR1 and CDR2: DFQATT, SNEGSKA (reference sequence). V lost 2 bases, J lost 8 bases, and 8 bases stayed unmatched. The CDR3 DNA reads TGCAGTGCTAGACTTAGGACAGGTCTGGAAGCTTTCTTT. This gives the protein CSARLRTGLEAFF.

The sample holds a few counts of this clonotype. The chain has TRBV20-1 and TRBJ2-1, with a tentative D call TRBD1 (5 bases). Germline CDR1 DFQATT, CDR2 SNEGSKA (reference sequence). This CDR3 region has 14 residues. Trimming removed 3 bases from V and 4 bases from J, with 13 bases in between. In DNA, the CDR3 is TGCAGTGCTAGTCCAGGGCCGACTTACAATGAGCAGTTCTTC. It encodes CSASPGPTYNEQFF.

Many counts were recorded for this clonotype. The CDR3 DNA reads TGCAGCGTAGGACAGGGGGCGCCCACTGAAGCTTTCTTT. Translation: CSVGQGAPTEAFF. The chain recombines TRBV29-1 with TRBJ1-1, with 11 positions matching TRBD1. V lost 6 bases, J lost 4 bases, and 4 bases stayed unmatched. This CDR3 comprises 13 residues. Per the germline V gene, CDR1 is SQVTM and CDR2 is ANQGSEA.

As DNA, the CDR3 is TGTGCCTGGATTTCCGGGACAAGCACCTACGAGCAGTACTTC. This codes for CAWISGTSTYEQYF. The chain recombines TRBV30 with TRBJ2-7, with a possible D match to TRBD1 (6 bases). Germline assignment: CDR1 GTSNPN and CDR2 SVGIG (reference sequence). This CDR3 contains 14 residues. Trimming removed 4 bases from V and 2 bases from J, with 15 bases in between.

This clonotype was observed many times. The rearrangement uses TRBV27 and TRBJ1-5; TRBD1 matches 7 bases. V lost 6 bases and J lost 3; bases outside the gene matches: 5. Germline loops: CDR1 MNHEY, CDR2 SMNVEV (reference sequence). This CDR3 has 14 amino acids. The CDR3 DNA is TGTGCCAGCAGAACAGGGGCCCACAATCAGCCCCAGCATTTT. Encoded protein: CASRTGAHNQPQHF.

This clonotype was detected a few times. This chain links TRBV6-6 with TRBJ2-7, with D tentatively TRBD1 (6 bases). The CDR3 length is 14 residues. The V end lost 4 bases, the J end lost 2 bases, and 12 bases lay between the germline ends. CDR1 is MNHNY and CDR2 is SVGAGI in the germline V gene (reference sequence). The CDR3 spells CASSSRDNPYEQYF. For the CDR3, the DNA is TGTGCCAGCAGTTCCCGGGACAACCCCTACGAGCAGTACTTC.

This clonotype was seen ten or more times. The chain combines TRBV6-2 or TRBV6-3 with TRBJ2-1; 8 nucleotides line up with TRBD1. CDR3 length: 17 amino acids. Trimming removed 4 bases from V and 6 bases from J; junction bases left unmatched: 14. Germline CDR1 MNHEY, CDR2 SVGEGT. CDR3: CASSSSDREYTRNEQFF. Here the CDR3 DNA reads TGTGCCAGCAGTTCCTCGGACAGGGAGTATACTCGCAATGAGCAGTTCTTC.

Ten or more counts support this clonotype. V and J are TRBV7-9 and TRBJ1-1; possibly TRBD1 for D (5 bases). Trimming pared 3 bases from V and 3 bases from J, leaving 17 bases between. The CDR3 extends over 16 amino acids. CDR1 is SEHNR and CDR2 is FQNEAQ in the germline V gene (reference sequence). The CDR3 coding sequence is TGTGCCAGCAGCTTTCGGGGACCAGGTGGGGACACTGAAGCTTTCTTT. Encoded protein: CASSFRGPGGDTEAFF.

This clonotype was recorded at least ten times. The gene calls are TRBV20-1 and TRBJ2-2; 7 nucleotides line up with TRBD2. This CDR3 has 14 residues. After removal of 6 bases from V and 4 bases from J, the junction contained 8 bases not matched to a gene. Germline CDR1 reads DFQATT; CDR2 reads SNEGSKA (reference sequence). This CDR3 reads CSAGRLAGTGELFF. Written as DNA, the CDR3 is TGCAGTGCCGGGAGGCTCGCTGGCACCGGGGAGCTGTTTTTT.

This clonotype was counted ten times or more. The chain couples TRBV20-1 to TRBJ2-3, with TRBD2 as a possible D gene (6 bases). Trimming cost V 1 base and J 4 bases, with 18 bases left between them. The CDR3 sequence is 16 residues long. Per germline, CDR1 DFQATT and CDR2 SNEGSKA (reference sequence). CDR3 sequence: CSARATSGISPDTQYF. Here the CDR3 DNA reads TGCAGTGCTAGAGCGACTAGTGGAATTTCCCCAGATACGCAGTATTTT.

This clonotype occurred many times. At one of its ends the junction is not consistent with the germline gene, which may arise from a read error. V gene TRBV28 combines with J gene TRBJ2-1; 11 bases match TRBD2. CDR1 MDHEN and CDR2 SYDVKM come from the germline V gene. This CDR3 spans 12 amino acids. The CDR3 protein is CASSFGLAGGIF. The DNA for the CDR3 is TGTGCCAGCAGTTTTGGGCTAGCGGGGGGAATCTTC.

Worth noting for this clonotype: This may be a read error: a much more frequent sequence differs by one nucleotide. The rearrangement uses TRBV27 and TRBJ1-2; D is uncertain. Germline assignment: CDR1 MNHEY and CDR2 SMNVEV (reference sequence). This CDR3 has 13 residues. Trimming removed 8 bases at V and 5 bases at J, with 15 bases between. The CDR3 sequence is CASHIWEGYGYTF. The DNA for the CDR3 is TGTGCCAGCCATATTTGGGAAGGGTATGGCTACACCTTC.

The sample holds many counts of this clonotype. The V and J genes are TRBV7-9 and TRBJ1-2; perhaps TRBD1 as D (5 bases). The CDR3 totals 12 residues. Trimming left V 8 bases short and J 9 bases short, with 16 bases between. Germline V CDR1 and CDR2: SEHNR, FQNEAQ (reference sequence). The CDR3 coding sequence is TGTGCCAGCCTCGGGGGGGTTAATAGCTACACCTTC. Its translation: CASLGGVNSYTF.

This clonotype occurred many times. The V call is TRBV4-2, the J call TRBJ2-1; 10 nucleotides match TRBD2. The CDR3 spans 17 residues. Germline V gene sequence: CDR1 LGHNA, CDR2 YNFKEQ. V was pared by 1 base and J by 7 bases, with 10 bases of the junction left unmatched. Here the CDR3 DNA reads TGTGCCAGCAGCCAAGGTGGAGCTAGCGGGGGTGGGAATGAGCAGTTCTTC. Translated: CASSQGGASGGGNEQFF.

This clonotype appeared many times. The rearrangement uses TRBV3-1 and TRBJ2-1; D tentatively reads TRBD1 or TRBD2 (5 bases each). V was pared by 1 base and J by 2 bases, with 12 bases between. Germline CDR1 LGHDT, CDR2 YNNKEL (reference sequence). The CDR3 totals 16 residues. The CDR3 DNA follows: TGTGCCAGCAGCCAAGTCAGAGGGGTCACCTACAATGAGCAGTTCTTC. Translating gives CASSQVRGVTYNEQFF.

This clonotype was detected many times. The J gene is TRBJ2-7, the V gene TRBV5-6; unclear D gene. The V end was cut by 8 bases, the J end by 0 bases, with 15 bases between. The CDR3 covers 14 residues. Germline V gene data show CDR1 as SGHDT and CDR2 as YYEEEE. CDR3 sequence reads: CASRGYRSSYEQYF. CDR3 sequence (DNA): TGTGCCAGTCGAGGATACAGAAGCTCCTACGAGCAGTACTTC.

This clonotype was recorded at least ten times. This chain uses TRBV20-1 with TRBJ2-7, with a tentative D call TRBD1 (6 bases). The CDR3 is 14 residues long. The germline V gene encodes CDR1 DFQATT and CDR2 SNEGSKA (reference sequence). Trimming took off 0 bases at V and 4 bases at J, with 13 bases between the two ends. CDR3 loop: CSARDRDNLYEQYF. CDR3 bases: TGCAGTGCTAGAGACCGGGACAATTTATACGAGCAGTACTTC.

This clonotype appeared many times. The chain combines TRBV7-9 with TRBJ2-7; 10 nucleotides match TRBD1. This CDR3 spans 14 amino acids. Per germline, CDR1 SEHNR and CDR2 FQNEAQ (reference sequence). The ends lost 4 bases at V and 7 bases at J; junction bases unmatched: 7. This chain's CDR3 is CASSSDRGGGEQYF. As DNA, the CDR3 is TGTGCCAGCAGCTCGGACAGGGGGGGAGGAGAGCAGTACTTC.

The genes are TRBV29-1 and TRBJ2-2; 8 positions agree with TRBD1. Germline V CDR1 and CDR2: SQVTM, ANQGSEA. The CDR3 is made up of 14 amino acids. V lost 4 bases and J lost 5; bases outside the gene matches: 6. In nucleotides, the CDR3 is TGCAGCGTTGCTTGGCAGGGGGCAACCGGGGAGCTGTTTTTT. Its translation: CSVAWQGATGELFF.